This T cell receptor (beta chain) was sequenced for a study of blood T cell repertoires in COVID-19. Study information: T cells, B-cell-depleted T cells, or PBMCs supplied cDNA or gDNA.

Individuals aged roughly 18 to 95 years were recruited from 24 US areas. Participant-given clinical history determined each cohort assignment. Clones were sequenced by immunoSEQ multiplex PCR, and TCRdb holds only the in-frame ones, with some missing. The sample contains 350,000 to 450,000 clones, around 83% of which appear only once. The clonotype comes from a woman aged 50 to 65 who had recovered from COVID-19. Input material: PBMCs or T cells enriched from blood (not recorded which).

DNA for the CDR3: TGTGCCAGCAGCCAAGAAATTCTGGGGGGGACCATATATTTT. Protein product: CASSQEILGGTIYF. The gene calls are TRBV14 and TRBJ1-3; possibly TRBD1 for D (5 bases). V lost 0 bases, J lost 10 bases, and 13 bases lay in between. The CDR3 has 14 amino acids. Germline V gives CDR1 SGHDN, CDR2 FVKESK.